The 6 T cell receptor beta chains given below trace back to one sample, sequenced in a study of spatial heterogeneity in lung cancer (dated by TCRdb to 2018 to 2020). The library was produced with 5' RACE. Instrument on record: NextSeq 500. The public reads were reanalyzed by TCRdb: fastp trimming at Q25, MiXCR alignment, in-frame beta chains only. Every entry covers one CDR3 protein and lists the most common genes and DNA from its rows. This sample lists 60,000 to 80,000 distinct CDR3 sequences; about an eighth were detected once. 6.5% to 8.5% of the sample is held by the ten biggest clonotypes. Reading the label with the study, this specimen's time point is: sample taken at primary tumor resection. Whole RNA extracted from tumor and nontumor lung tissue, or from cryopreserved PBMC samples, was used for TCR sequencing without cell sorting. Sequenced material: PBMCs, taken at surgery. The origin of the receptors is a male donor with early-stage non-small cell lung cancer.

This clonotype was recorded many times. The chain combines TRBV4-3 with TRBJ2-7, with 9 bases matching TRBD2. This CDR3 is 18 amino acids long. Per the germline V gene, CDR1 is LGHNA and CDR2 is YSLEER. J was trimmed by 2 bases and V by 0 bases; bases with no gene match: 11. The CDR3 loop is CASSQDIGQREDPYEQYF. Written as DNA, the CDR3 is TGCGCCAGCAGCCAAGATATAGGACAGCGGGAGGACCCCTACGAGCAGTACTTC.

This clonotype was detected only a few times. This chain uses TRBV7-9 with TRBJ2-2; TRBD1 might be the D (6 bases). The germline gives CDR1 SEHNR, CDR2 FQNEAQ (reference sequence). V was shortened by 4 bases and J by 6 bases, with 6 bases between the two germline ends. The CDR3 consists of 12 residues. The CDR3 DNA sequence: TGTGCCAGCAGCTACAGGGCCGGGGAGCTGTTTTTT. This sequence encodes CASSYRAGELFF.

At least ten counts were recorded for this clonotype. This chain joins TRBV29-1 and TRBJ2-7; D call uncertain. The V gene's germline CDR1 is SQVTM and CDR2 ANQGSEA. The CDR3 contains 13 residues. Deletions cut 6 bases from V and 0 bases from J, with 12 bases between. The CDR3 DNA sequence: TGCAGCGTCGGAGAGCAACTCTCCTACGAGCAGTACTTC. It is translated as CSVGEQLSYEQYF.

This clonotype has ten or more counts. J is TRBJ1-4 and V is TRBV11-1; 9 bases fit TRBD1. Germline V CDR1 and CDR2: SGHAT, FQDESV (reference sequence). Trimming at V came to 5 bases and at J to 6 bases, leaving 4 bases not matched to a gene. The CDR3 has 14 residues. CDR3 sequence reads: CASSRTGEDEKLFF. The CDR3 coding sequence is TGTGCCAGCAGCCGGACAGGGGAAGATGAAAAACTGTTTTTT.

This clonotype was observed a few times. The chain couples TRBV7-9 to TRBJ2-7, with D unclear. Trimming removed 1 base from V and 4 bases from J, with 8 bases in between. The CDR3 consists of 13 residues. CDR1 is SEHNR, CDR2 FQNEAQ, per germline (reference sequence). The CDR3: CASSLDKKYEQYF. Here the CDR3 DNA reads TGTGCCAGCAGCTTAGACAAGAAATACGAGCAGTACTTC.

This clonotype showed up just a few times. CDR3 in amino acids: CASSPFNRTGSGYTF. The CDR3 DNA follows: TGTGCCAGCAGCCCTTTTAATAGAACAGGCTCTGGCTACACCTTC. The chain has TRBV9 and TRBJ1-2; D perhaps matches TRBD1 (5 bases). The V end lost 4 bases, the J end lost 7 bases, and 20 bases lay between the germline ends. Germline CDR1 is SGDLS and CDR2 is YYNGEE. CDR3 length: 15 residues.